This T cell receptor beta chain was recovered during a study of T-cell reconstitution after alpha-beta-depleted transplantation in children. Study outcomes and limitations: Surviving recipient T cells and intrathymic progenitors accounted for some patients' high TCRbeta diversity at day 60. The study reportedly traced alpha-beta T cells about two months after transplant to several hundred expanded graft clones. One year after transplant, T-cell counts and diversity came mostly from newly produced T cells.

Unique molecular identifiers were used in preparing the TCRbeta library. MiXCR, run by TCRdb on the PCR reads, gives a single entry per CDR3 protein. The table includes more than 500,000 distinct CDR3 sequences, around 10% detected once. Details on this clonotype: The target antigen is unknown.

This clonotype was sampled from a female patient aged 2-9 years who had a stem cell transplant for aplastic anemia, so the T cells may come from the graft donor. The specimen comprised PBMCs, mostly from graft donor cells, sampled 180 days after TCRalphabeta/CD19-depleted stem cell transplant.

The CDR3 region is CASSLQAGGPSYNEQFF. CDR3 DNA: TGTGCCAGCAGTTTACAGGCGGGAGGGCCCAGCTACAATGAGCAGTTCTTC. This chain joins TRBV27 and TRBJ2-1; 9 bases are a match to TRBD2. Germline CDR1 MNHEY, CDR2 SMNVEV (reference sequence). The V and J ends lost 2 bases and 3 bases, in that order; junction bases with no gene match: 8. The CDR3 runs to 17 residues.